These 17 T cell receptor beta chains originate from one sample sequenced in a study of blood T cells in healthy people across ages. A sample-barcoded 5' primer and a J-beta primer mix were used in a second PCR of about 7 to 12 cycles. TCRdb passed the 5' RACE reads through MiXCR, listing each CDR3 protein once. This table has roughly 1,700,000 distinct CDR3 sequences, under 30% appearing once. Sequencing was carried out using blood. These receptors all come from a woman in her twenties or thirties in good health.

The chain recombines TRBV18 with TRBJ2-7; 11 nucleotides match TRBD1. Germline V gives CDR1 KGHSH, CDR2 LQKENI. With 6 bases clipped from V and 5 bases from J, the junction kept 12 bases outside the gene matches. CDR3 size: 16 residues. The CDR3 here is CASSQGQGARGDEQYF. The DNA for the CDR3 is TGTGCCAGCTCCCAAGGACAGGGGGCAAGGGGGGACGAGCAGTACTTC.

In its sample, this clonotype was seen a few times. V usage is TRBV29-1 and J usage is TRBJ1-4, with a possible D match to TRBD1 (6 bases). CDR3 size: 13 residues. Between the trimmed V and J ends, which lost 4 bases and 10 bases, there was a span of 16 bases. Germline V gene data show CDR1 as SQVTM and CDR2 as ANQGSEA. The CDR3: CSVGTLARGKLFF. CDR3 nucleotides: TGCAGCGTTGGGACCCTTGCCAGGGGAAAACTGTTTTTT.

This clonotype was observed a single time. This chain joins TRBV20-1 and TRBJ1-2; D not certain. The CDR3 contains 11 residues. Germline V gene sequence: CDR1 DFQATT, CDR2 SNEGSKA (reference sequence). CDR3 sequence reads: CTTVVRGLHTF. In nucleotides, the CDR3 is TGCACAACAGTTGTACGTGGTTTGCACACCTTC.

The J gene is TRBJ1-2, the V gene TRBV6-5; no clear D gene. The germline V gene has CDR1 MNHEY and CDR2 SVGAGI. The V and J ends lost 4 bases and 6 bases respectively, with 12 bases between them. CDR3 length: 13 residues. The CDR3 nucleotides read TGTGCCAGCAGTTTAAGCGTTCTCAATGGCTACACCTTC. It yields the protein CASSLSVLNGYTF.

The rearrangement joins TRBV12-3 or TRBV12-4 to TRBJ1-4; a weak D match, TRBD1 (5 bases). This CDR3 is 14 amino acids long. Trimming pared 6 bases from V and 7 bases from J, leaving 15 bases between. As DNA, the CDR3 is TGTGCCAGCAGCCTTCCCAGGGATGGTGAAAAACTGTTTTTT. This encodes CASSLPRDGEKLFF.

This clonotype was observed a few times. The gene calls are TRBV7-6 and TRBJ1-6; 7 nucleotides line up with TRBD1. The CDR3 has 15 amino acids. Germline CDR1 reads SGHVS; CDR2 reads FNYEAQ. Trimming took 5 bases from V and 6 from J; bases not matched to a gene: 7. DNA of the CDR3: TGTGCCAGCAGCCCCGGGGGGACAGTTAATTCACCCCTCCACTTT. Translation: CASSPGGTVNSPLHF.

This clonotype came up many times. The CDR3 bases are TGCAGCGTTCGGGGGCTTAGGGAGACCCAGTACTTC. Protein sequence: CSVRGLRETQYF. The J gene is TRBJ2-5, the V gene TRBV29-1; perhaps D is TRBD1 or TRBD2 (6 bases each). CDR3 length: 12 residues. The V gene lost 5 bases and the J gene lost 5 bases, with 12 bases spanning the gap. From germline, CDR1 is SQVTM and CDR2 ANQGSEA.

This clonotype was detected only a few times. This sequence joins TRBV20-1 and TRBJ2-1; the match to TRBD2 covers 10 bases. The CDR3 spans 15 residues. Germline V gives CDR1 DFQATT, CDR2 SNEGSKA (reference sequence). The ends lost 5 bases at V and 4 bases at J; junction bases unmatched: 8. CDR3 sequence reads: CSAGQGLATYNEQFF. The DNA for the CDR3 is TGCAGTGCTGGGCAGGGACTAGCGACATACAATGAGCAGTTCTTC.

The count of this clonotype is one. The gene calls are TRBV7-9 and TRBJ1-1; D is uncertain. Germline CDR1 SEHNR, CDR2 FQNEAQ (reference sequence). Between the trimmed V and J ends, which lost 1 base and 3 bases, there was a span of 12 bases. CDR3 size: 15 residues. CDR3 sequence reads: CASSLDDRGHTEAFF. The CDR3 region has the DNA TGTGCCAGCAGCTTAGATGACCGGGGTCACACTGAAGCTTTCTTT.

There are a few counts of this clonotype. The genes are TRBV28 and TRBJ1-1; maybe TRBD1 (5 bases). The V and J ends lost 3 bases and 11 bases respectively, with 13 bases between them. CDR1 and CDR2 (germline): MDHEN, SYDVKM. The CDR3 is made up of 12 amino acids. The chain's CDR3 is CASSFLGRGAFF. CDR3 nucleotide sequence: TGTGCCAGCAGTTTTTTGGGGCGGGGGGCTTTCTTT. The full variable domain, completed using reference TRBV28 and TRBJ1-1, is DVKVTQSSRYLVKRTGEKVFLECVQDMDHENMFWYRQDPGLGLRLIYFSYDVKMKEKGDIPEGYSVSREKKERFSLILESASTNQTSMYLCASSFLGRGAFFGQGTRLTVV.

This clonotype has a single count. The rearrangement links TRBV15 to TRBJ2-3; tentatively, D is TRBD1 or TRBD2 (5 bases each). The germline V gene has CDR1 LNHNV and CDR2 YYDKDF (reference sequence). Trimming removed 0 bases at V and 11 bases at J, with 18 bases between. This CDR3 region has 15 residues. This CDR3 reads CATSREGPYTLKQYF. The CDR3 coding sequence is TGTGCCACCAGCAGAGAGGGACCGTACACTCTGAAGCAGTATTTT.

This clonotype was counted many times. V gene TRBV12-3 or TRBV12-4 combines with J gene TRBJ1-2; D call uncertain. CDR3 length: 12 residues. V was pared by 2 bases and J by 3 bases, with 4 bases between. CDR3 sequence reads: CASSLNDYGYTF. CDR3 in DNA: TGTGCCAGCAGTTTAAATGACTATGGCTACACCTTC.

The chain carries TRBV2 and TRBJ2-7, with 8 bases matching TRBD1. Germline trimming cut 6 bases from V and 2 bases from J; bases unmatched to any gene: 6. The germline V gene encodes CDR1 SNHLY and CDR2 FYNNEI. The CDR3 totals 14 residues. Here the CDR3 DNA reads TGTGCCAGCAGAGGGACAGGAGAAACCTACGAGCAGTACTTC. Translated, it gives CASRGTGETYEQYF. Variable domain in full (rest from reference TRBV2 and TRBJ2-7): EPEVTQTPSHQVTQMGQEVILRCVPISNHLYFYWYRQILGQKVEFLVSFYNNEISEKSEIFDDQFSVERPDGSNFTLKIRSTKLEDSAMYFCASRGTGETYEQYFGPGTRLTVT.

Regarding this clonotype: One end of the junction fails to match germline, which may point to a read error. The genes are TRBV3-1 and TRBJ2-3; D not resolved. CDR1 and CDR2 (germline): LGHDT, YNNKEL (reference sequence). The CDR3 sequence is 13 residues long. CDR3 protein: CAGSHELGNTQYF. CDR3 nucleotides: TGTGCCGGCAGCCATGAATTGGGGAATACGCAGTATTTT.

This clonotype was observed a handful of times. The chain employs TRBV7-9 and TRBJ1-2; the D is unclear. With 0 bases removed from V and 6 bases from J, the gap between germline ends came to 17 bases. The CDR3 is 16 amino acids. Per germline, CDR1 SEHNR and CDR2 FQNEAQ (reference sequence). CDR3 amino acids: CASSLAGQPAADGYTF. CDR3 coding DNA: TGTGCCAGCAGCTTAGCTGGGCAGCCCGCGGCGGATGGCTACACCTTC.

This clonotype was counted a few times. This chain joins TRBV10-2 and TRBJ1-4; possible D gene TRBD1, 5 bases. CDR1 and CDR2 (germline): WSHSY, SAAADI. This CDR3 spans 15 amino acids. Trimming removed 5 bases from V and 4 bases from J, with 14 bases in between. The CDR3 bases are TGCGCCAGCAGTTCGGGACGGAGCATTAATGAAAAACTGTTTTTT. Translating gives CASSSGRSINEKLFF.

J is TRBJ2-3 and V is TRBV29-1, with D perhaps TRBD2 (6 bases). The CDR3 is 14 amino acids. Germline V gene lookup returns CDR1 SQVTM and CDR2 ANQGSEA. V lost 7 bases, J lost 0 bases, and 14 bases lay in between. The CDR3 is CSAGIAVSTDTQYF. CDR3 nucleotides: TGCAGCGCCGGAATAGCGGTCAGCACAGATACGCAGTATTTT.